The 20 T cell receptor beta chains listed next were all sequenced from one sample in a study of blood T cell repertoires in COVID-19. Clones were sequenced by immunoSEQ multiplex PCR, and TCRdb holds only the in-frame ones, with some missing. The sample has approximately 100,000 clones, around 84% seen once. Sequenced input: peripheral blood. These receptors came from a woman older than 75 with active or convalescent COVID-19.

The chain combines TRBV10-2 with TRBJ1-5; 9 bases map to TRBD1. Germline CDR1 and CDR2: WSHSY and SAAADI. The CDR3 is made up of 14 amino acids. With V trimmed by 5 bases and J by 6 bases, 5 bases remained unmatched. The CDR3 region is CASSKTGGVQPQHF. CDR3 coding DNA: TGCGCCAGCAGTAAAACAGGGGGCGTTCAGCCCCAGCATTTT.

V is TRBV28 and J is TRBJ2-5; 11 bases align to TRBD2. J lost 5 bases, V lost 10 bases, and 9 bases had no gene match. Germline V gene data show CDR1 as MDHEN and CDR2 as SYDVKM. The CDR3 has 14 residues. The CDR3 spells CAKPLAGEGETQYF. CDR3 sequence (DNA): TGTGCCAAACCACTAGCGGGAGAGGGTGAGACCCAGTACTTC.

The chain combines TRBV7-8 with TRBJ2-5, with D possibly TRBD2 on 5 matching bases. Trimming left V 1 base short and J 4 bases short, with 7 bases between. The CDR3 covers 13 residues. CDR1 SGHVS and CDR2 FQNEAQ come from the germline V gene. CDR3 in amino acids: CASSLGGRETQYF. DNA of the CDR3: TGTGCCAGCAGCTTAGGAGGGCGAGAGACCCAGTACTTC.

This clone was recorded once. The chain has TRBV19 and TRBJ1-6; 7 nucleotides line up with TRBD1. Germline lookup yields CDR1 LNHDA and CDR2 SQIVND (reference sequence). V shed 6 bases, J shed 10 bases, and the junction held 3 bases outside the gene matches. There are 12 residues in the CDR3. The CDR3 loop reads CASRTGESPLHF. DNA for the CDR3: TGTGCCAGTAGAACAGGGGAGTCACCCCTCCACTTT.

The J gene is TRBJ1-5, the V gene TRBV6-6; no definite D call. V was trimmed by 3 bases and J by 7 bases, leaving 13 bases between them. Germline V lookup: CDR1 MNHNY, CDR2 SVGAGI (reference sequence). This CDR3 comprises 14 residues. The CDR3 region has the DNA TGTGCCAGCAGTTATGGGAGGGTGGGACAGCCCCAGCATTTT. This translates into CASSYGRVGQPQHF.

The rearrangement links TRBV30 to TRBJ2-3; TRBD2 matches at 11 bases. J was trimmed by 2 bases and V by 2 bases; bases with no gene match: 9. Germline V gives CDR1 GTSNPN, CDR2 SVGIG (reference sequence). This CDR3 spans 17 amino acids. The CDR3 loop reads CAWSLGGTSGPTDTQYF. CDR3 coding DNA: TGTGCCTGGAGTCTGGGGGGGACTAGCGGACCCACAGATACGCAGTATTTT.

The J gene is TRBJ2-5, the V gene TRBV7-2; 12 nucleotides align to TRBD2. CDR1 is SGHTA, CDR2 FQGNSA, per germline. Trimming cost V 5 bases and J 4 bases; bases outside gene matches: 14. The CDR3 has 18 residues. CDR3: CASSRGLAGGYMRETQYF. In DNA form, the CDR3 reads TGTGCCAGCAGCCGTGGCCTAGCGGGAGGGTATATGAGAGAGACCCAGTACTTC.

This clone was recorded only once. The chain links TRBV6-5 to TRBJ2-7; TRBD1 matches 8 bases. Germline CDR1 reads MNHEY; CDR2 reads SVGAGI. Losses at the gene ends were 6 bases for V and 2 bases for J; bases not matched to a gene: 9. The CDR3 is 15 residues long. In nucleotides, the CDR3 is TGTGCCAGCAGCCAATCTTGGACAGGGCCCTACGAGCAGTACTTC. Amino acids: CASSQSWTGPYEQYF.

The chain recombines TRBV4-1 with TRBJ2-5; weak D call: TRBD1 (6 bases). CDR3 length: 14 amino acids. Germline CDR1 and CDR2: MGHRA and YSYEKL. V lost 5 bases and J lost 0, with 10 bases in between. For the CDR3, the DNA is TGCGCCAGCAGCAAAGGGACATACCAAGAGACCCAGTACTTC. This encodes CASSKGTYQETQYF.

This chain's CDR3 is CASSPQTGGGSPLHF. The DNA for the CDR3 is TGCGCCAGCAGCCCCCAGACAGGGGGCGGTTCACCCCTCCACTTT. The rearrangement links TRBV5-1 to TRBJ1-6; 10 nucleotides line up with TRBD1. From germline, CDR1 is SGHRS and CDR2 YFSETQ. J was trimmed by 9 bases and V by 4 bases; bases with no gene match: 7. The CDR3 runs to 15 residues.

In DNA, the CDR3 is TGTGCCACACTGACCGGGGGGAGCGAAAAACTGTTTTTT. This gives the protein CATLTGGSEKLFF. The chain links TRBV30 to TRBJ1-4, with D possibly being TRBD1 (5 bases). Trimming shortened V by 8 bases and J by 8 bases, and 18 bases separated the two germline ends. CDR1 and CDR2 (germline): GTSNPN, SVGIG (reference sequence). The CDR3 runs 13 residues.

This clone was counted between two and nine times. V gene TRBV6-5 combines with J gene TRBJ2-7; D is possibly TRBD2 (6 bases). Trimming pared 6 bases from V and 5 bases from J, leaving 14 bases between. Germline values: CDR1 MNHEY, CDR2 SVGAGI. The CDR3 runs 13 residues. CDR3 in DNA: TGTGCCAGCAGACCGACTAGTTCCGACGAGCAGTACTTC. Translated, it gives CASRPTSSDEQYF.

This chain connects TRBV3-1 (or the pseudogene TRBV3-2) to TRBJ2-3; 11 nucleotides line up with TRBD2. The germline gives CDR1 LGHDT, CDR2 YNNKEL (reference sequence). J was trimmed by 4 bases and V by 3 bases; bases with no gene match: 9. This CDR3 has 17 amino acids. In nucleotides, the CDR3 is TGTGCCAGCAGCCAGAAGGCCGGGACTAGCGGCGCAGATACGCAGTATTTT. Encoded protein: CASSQKAGTSGADTQYF.

The CDR3 nucleotides read TGTGCCAGCAGTTATCTCCAAGGACAGAGTTCTGGCTACACCTTC. It is translated as CASSYLQGQSSGYTF. This chain connects TRBV28 to TRBJ1-2; D may be TRBD1 (6 bases). This CDR3 is 15 amino acids long. Germline values: CDR1 MDHEN, CDR2 SYDVKM. The V and J ends lost 4 bases and 7 bases respectively, with 19 bases between them.

In regard to this clone: A read error is possible here, since a much larger clone lies one base away. The chain employs TRBV7-9 and TRBJ1-2, with 8 nucleotides matching TRBD1. The CDR3 contains 13 residues. Germline CDR1 reads SEHNR; CDR2 reads FQNEAQ (reference sequence). J was trimmed by 3 bases and V by 3 bases; bases with no gene match: 0. This CDR3 is CASSLTGDYGYTF. For the CDR3, the DNA is TGTGCCAGCAGCTTGACAGGGGACTATGGCTACACCTTC.

This clone came up a few times. The J gene is TRBJ1-5, the V gene TRBV20-1; D is unclear. CDR1 and CDR2 (germline): DFQATT, SNEGSKA (reference sequence). CDR3 length: 11 amino acids. The CDR3: CSAGDNQPQHF. CDR3 coding DNA: TGCAGCGCCGGGGACAATCAGCCCCAGCATTTT.

The rearrangement uses TRBV5-1 and TRBJ1-1; possibly TRBD1 for D (5 bases). Germline V gene lookup returns CDR1 SGHRS and CDR2 YFSETQ. The CDR3 runs 14 residues. V was clipped by 0 bases and J by 4 bases, with 10 bases between them. CDR3: CASSLGGGTTEAFF. CDR3 coding DNA: TGCGCCAGCAGCTTGGGGGGAGGGACCACTGAAGCTTTCTTT.

The rearrangement joins TRBV27 to TRBJ2-1, with TRBD1 as a possible D gene (5 bases). This CDR3 contains 15 residues. The ends were cut back, 4 bases at V and 6 bases at J, with 16 bases in the middle. Germline assignment: CDR1 MNHEY and CDR2 SMNVEV (reference sequence). Here the CDR3 DNA reads TGTGCCAGCAGTTCGTACCCCTCCAGGGTCAATGAGCAGTTCTTC. Translated, it gives CASSSYPSRVNEQFF.

This chain links TRBV29-1 with TRBJ2-7; D uncertain. The CDR3 sequence is 11 residues long. With 7 bases removed from V and 4 bases from J, the gap between germline ends came to 11 bases. Germline CDR1 is SQVTM and CDR2 is ANQGSEA. The CDR3 spells CSGSYRYEQYF. For the CDR3, the DNA is TGCAGCGGGAGTTACCGGTACGAGCAGTACTTC.

About this clone: An end of the junction differs from the germline gene, which may be a read error. The rearrangement joins TRBV7-9 to TRBJ2-7; 10 bases line up with TRBD1. Germline V gives CDR1 SEHNR, CDR2 FQNEAQ (reference sequence). CDR3 size: 16 residues. The CDR3 DNA reads TGTGCCAGCAGCTTAGGACAGGGGGCAGCCTCCTCCGAGCAGTACTTC. It translates to CASSLGQGAASSEQYF. The whole variable domain, filled in from reference TRBV7-9 and TRBJ2-7, reads DTGVSQNPRHKITKRGQNVTFRCDPISEHNRLYWYRQTLGQGPEFLTYFQNEAQLEKSRLLSDRFSAERPKGSFSTLEIQRTEQGDSAMYLCASSLGQGAASSEQYFGPGTRLTVT.